This entry lists 26 T cell receptor beta chains sequenced from one sample in a study of CD4 T cells in relation to SARS-CoV-2 and coronaviruses. Sequencing used immunoSEQ multiplex PCR; TCRdb keeps in-frame clones, though not all of them. The sample has 26,000 or so clones, 70% to 80% seen once; the top ten hold approximately 18%. Unexposed donor CD4+ T cells date from 2011-2018, before the COVID-19 pandemic. The cells were cultured for less than twelve days before CD4+ T cells were isolated. The antigens for these receptors are not known. Material: CD4+ T cells from PBMCs, cultured in vitro. These receptors originate from a human donor in good health.

The chain links TRBV9 to TRBJ1-3; a weak D match, TRBD1 (5 bases). Germline lookup yields CDR1 SGDLS and CDR2 YYNGEE. Trimming left V 4 bases short and J 0 bases short, with 11 bases between. CDR3 length equals 15 residues. CDR3 residues: CASSTTGSSGNTIYF. DNA for the CDR3: TGTGCCAGCAGCACAACAGGATCCTCTGGAAACACCATATATTTT.

In its sample, this clone was seen a few times. This chain links TRBV19 with TRBJ2-3, with a possible D match to TRBD2 (5 bases). V was clipped by 9 bases and J by 3 bases, with 16 bases between them. The CDR3 runs to 14 residues. Germline assignment: CDR1 LNHDA and CDR2 SQIVND (reference sequence). CDR3 nucleotide sequence: TGTGCCAGCGGAGTCCTCAGCGGTACAGATACGCAGTATTTT. Protein: CASGVLSGTDTQYF.

The rearrangement links TRBV4-3 to TRBJ1-2; 8 bases map to TRBD1. The trim removed 1 base at V and 7 bases at J, leaving 8 bases unmatched. The CDR3 extends over 15 amino acids. Germline V gene data show CDR1 as LGHNA and CDR2 as YSLEER. CDR3 nucleotide sequence: TGCGCCAGCAGCCAAGCAGAGACAGGGGTCGGTGGCTACACCTTC. This encodes CASSQAETGVGGYTF.

This chain links TRBV5-5 with TRBJ1-5; D not resolved. The V end was cut by 0 bases, the J end by 6 bases, with 13 bases between. Germline V lookup: CDR1 SGHKS, CDR2 YYEKEE (reference sequence). The CDR3 is made up of 15 amino acids. CDR3 protein: CASSLVGGLGQPQHF. The CDR3 nucleotides are TGTGCCAGCAGCTTGGTGGGAGGGTTGGGTCAGCCCCAGCATTTT.

The chain employs TRBV7-9 and TRBJ2-3, with a weak D call TRBD1 (5 bases). CDR1 SEHNR and CDR2 FQNEAQ come from the germline V gene (reference sequence). V dropped 5 bases and J dropped 0 bases, with 12 bases sitting between them. This CDR3 has 15 amino acids. The DNA for the CDR3 is TGTGCCAGCAGCCCGCGACAGTTTAGCACAGATACGCAGTATTTT. Protein sequence: CASSPRQFSTDTQYF. Using reference TRBV7-9 and TRBJ2-3 for the parts outside the CDR3, the full variable domain is DTGVSQNPRHKITKRGQNVTFRCDPISEHNRLYWYRQTLGQGPEFLTYFQNEAQLEKSRLLSDRFSAERPKGSFSTLEIQRTEQGDSAMYLCASSPRQFSTDTQYFGPGTRLTVL.

This chain links TRBV7-9 with TRBJ1-2; D is uncertain. Trimming cost V 1 base and J 2 bases, with 8 bases left between them. The germline V gene has CDR1 SEHNR and CDR2 FQNEAQ (reference sequence). CDR3 size: 14 residues. Here the CDR3 reads CASSLVGFNYGYTF. The CDR3 region has the DNA TGTGCCAGCAGCTTAGTAGGGTTCAACTATGGCTACACCTTC. The complete variable domain, with remaining parts taken from reference TRBV7-9 and TRBJ1-2, reads DTGVSQNPRHKITKRGQNVTFRCDPISEHNRLYWYRQTLGQGPEFLTYFQNEAQLEKSRLLSDRFSAERPKGSFSTLEIQRTEQGDSAMYLCASSLVGFNYGYTFGSGTRLTVV.

V is TRBV2 and J is TRBJ2-5; tentative D call: TRBD2 (6 bases). Germline-derived CDR1 and CDR2 are SNHLY and FYNNEI. There are 15 residues in the CDR3. V lost 5 bases and J 3 bases, leaving 16 bases between the germline ends. CDR3 sequence: CASSSRGVDEETQYF. The DNA for the CDR3 is TGTGCCAGCAGTAGTCGCGGGGTGGATGAAGAGACCCAGTACTTC.

This clone appeared a few times. The V and J genes are TRBV21-1 and TRBJ2-7; the table names TRBD1, a call not compared with the DNA. TRBV21-1 is assigned pseudogene status. The CDR3 is made up of 17 amino acids. DNA of the CDR3: TGTGCCAGCAGCAAATTTCCTGCGGGACAGGTTACCTACGAGCAGTACTTC. It is translated as CASSKFPAGQVTYEQYF.

The chain employs TRBV6-1 and TRBJ2-7, with a tentative D call TRBD1 (6 bases). V shed 2 bases and J shed 6 bases, with 14 bases lying between them. The CDR3 extends over 14 amino acids. The germline gives CDR1 MNHNS, CDR2 SASEGT. The CDR3 DNA is TGTGCCAGCAGTGAACTGGGACAAACGGGCGAGCAGTACTTC. Its protein product is CASSELGQTGEQYF.

This chain uses TRBV6-5 with TRBJ2-7; TRBD2 agrees at 10 bases. In germline, CDR1 is MNHEY, CDR2 SVGAGI. V shed 8 bases, J shed 0 bases, and the junction held 4 bases outside the gene matches. The CDR3 runs 14 residues. The CDR3 DNA follows: TGTGCCAGCGGTTCTAGCGGGAGCTCCTACGAGCAGTACTTC. Protein product: CASGSSGSSYEQYF.

The chain has TRBV5-1 and TRBJ2-7; D might be TRBD1 (6 bases). CDR3 length equals 16 residues. Trimming left V 0 bases short and J 0 bases short, with 13 bases between. The germline V gene has CDR1 SGHRS and CDR2 YFSETQ. The CDR3 sequence: CASSLAAGASSYEQYF. In DNA form, the CDR3 reads TGCGCCAGCAGCTTGGCCGCAGGGGCTAGCTCCTACGAGCAGTACTTC.

The V gene is TRBV5-6, the J gene TRBJ2-3; perhaps D is TRBD1 or TRBD2 (6 bases each). This CDR3 comprises 15 residues. Trimming took 3 bases from V and 1 from J, leaving 12 bases between them. The germline V gene encodes CDR1 SGHDT and CDR2 YYEEEE. The DNA of the CDR3 is TGTGCCAGCAGCTGGTGGGGGGCTGGCACAGATACGCAGTATTTT. It yields the protein CASSWWGAGTDTQYF.

This chain links TRBV2 with TRBJ1-4, with TRBD1 matching 7 bases. V was pared by 9 bases and J by 1 base, with 20 bases of the junction left unmatched. The CDR3 extends over 19 amino acids. Looked up from germline, CDR1 is SNHLY and CDR2 is FYNNEI. CDR3: CARRGQDEGKGITNEKLFF. The CDR3 DNA follows: TGTGCCAGACGCGGACAGGATGAAGGTAAAGGTATAACTAATGAAAAACTGTTTTTT.

The chain employs TRBV10-1 and TRBJ2-1; the D gene is possibly TRBD2 (7 bases). Germline lookup yields CDR1 WNHNN and CDR2 SYGVQD (reference sequence). The V and J ends lost 7 bases and 5 bases respectively, with 9 bases between them. The CDR3 length is 12 residues. In DNA, the CDR3 is TGCGCCAGCAAGGGGGGGGACAATGAGCAGTTCTTC. It translates to CASKGGDNEQFF.

The chain carries TRBV5-5 and TRBJ2-4; D tentatively fits TRBD1 or TRBD2 (6 bases each). Trimming removed 3 bases at V and 8 bases at J, with 18 bases between. The CDR3 runs 15 residues. The germline gives CDR1 SGHKS, CDR2 YYEKEE (reference sequence). In DNA form, the CDR3 reads TGTGCCAGCAGCTCCTTTCACGGGGGCTTAGACATTCAGTACTTC. This encodes CASSSFHGGLDIQYF.

The genes are TRBV6-6 and TRBJ2-2; D might be TRBD1 (6 bases). Germline values: CDR1 MNHNY, CDR2 SVGAGI (reference sequence). This CDR3 is 14 amino acids long. Deletions cut 7 bases from V and 2 bases from J, with 11 bases between. The DNA for the CDR3 is TGTGCCAGCACCGGACAGCTCAACACCGGGGAGCTGTTTTTT. Protein product: CASTGQLNTGELFF.

The V gene is TRBV5-1, the J gene TRBJ1-5; possibly TRBD1 for D (6 bases). Per germline, CDR1 SGHRS and CDR2 YFSETQ. CDR3 length: 15 residues. Trimming left V 0 bases short and J 3 bases short, with 10 bases between. The CDR3 nucleotides are TGCGCCAGCAGCTTGGCAGGGGCAACCAATCAGCCCCAGCATTTT. Translation: CASSLAGATNQPQHF.

This clone has only one observation. The rearrangement joins TRBV3-1 (or the pseudogene TRBV3-2) to TRBJ2-1, with 7 bases aligning to TRBD1. The V and J ends lost 4 bases and 7 bases, in that order; junction bases with no gene match: 4. This CDR3 has 13 amino acids. Germline V gives CDR1 LGHDT, CDR2 YNNKEL (reference sequence). CDR3 loop: CASSPLRGNEQFF. The CDR3 region has the DNA TGTGCCAGCAGCCCACTCAGGGGGAATGAGCAGTTCTTC.

The rearrangement uses TRBV9 and TRBJ2-3; no clear D. Deletions cut 4 bases from V and 6 bases from J, with 15 bases between. This CDR3 has 14 amino acids. Germline V gene data show CDR1 as SGDLS and CDR2 as YYNGEE. CDR3: CASSNTPVFDTQYF. The CDR3 DNA follows: TGTGCCAGCAGCAACACCCCGGTTTTTGATACGCAGTATTTT.

CDR3 residues: CASSRQSSWSGGKYEQFF. CDR3 DNA sequence: TGTGCCAGCAGCCGTCAGTCATCTTGGAGCGGGGGTAAGTATGAGCAGTTCTTC. The chain uses TRBV3-1 (or the pseudogene TRBV3-2) and TRBJ2-1, with TRBD2 matching over 8 bases. The V gene's germline CDR1 is LGHDT and CDR2 YNNKEL (reference sequence). V dropped 4 bases and J dropped 8; count of bases not matched to a gene: 19. This CDR3 is 18 amino acids long.

The rearrangement uses TRBV6-5 and TRBJ2-4; perhaps TRBD1 as D (6 bases). CDR3 length: 14 residues. Germline V gene lookup returns CDR1 MNHEY and CDR2 SVGAGI. The V gene lost 0 bases and the J gene lost 7 bases, with 10 bases spanning the gap. The CDR3: CASSYSGRGNIQYF. The CDR3 nucleotides read TGTGCCAGCAGTTACTCAGGCAGGGGTAACATTCAGTACTTC.

This clone has a single count. CDR3 sequence reads: CASTYGGEQFF. As DNA, the CDR3 is TGTGCCAGCACCTATGGGGGTGAGCAGTTCTTC. The chain has TRBV2 and TRBJ2-1; D may correspond to TRBD1 or TRBD2 (5 bases each). Germline CDR1 reads SNHLY; CDR2 reads FYNNEI. Between the trimmed V and J ends, which lost 7 bases and 9 bases, there was a span of 10 bases. The CDR3 sequence is 11 residues long. Combining the CDR3 with reference TRBV2 and TRBJ2-1 gives the whole variable domain EPEVTQTPSHQVTQMGQEVILRCVPISNHLYFYWYRQILGQKVEFLVSFYNNEISEKSEIFDDQFSVERPDGSNFTLKIRSTKLEDSAMYFCASTYGGEQFFGPGTRLTVL.

This clone was seen just once. V and J are TRBV7-6 and TRBJ1-2; D call uncertain. There are 15 residues in the CDR3. Germline-derived CDR1 and CDR2 are SGHVS and FNYEAQ. V shed 1 base and J shed 0 bases, with 9 bases lying between them. CDR3 bases: TGTGCCAGCAGCTTAGATCTGGGTCCTAACTATGGCTACACCTTC. The encoded protein is CASSLDLGPNYGYTF.

V is TRBV5-1 and J is TRBJ1-2; D perhaps matches TRBD1 (6 bases). With 0 bases removed from V and 3 bases from J, the gap between germline ends came to 9 bases. Germline V gives CDR1 SGHRS, CDR2 YFSETQ. The CDR3 sequence is 14 residues long. The CDR3 loop reads CASSLADSDYGYTF. The CDR3, as DNA: TGCGCCAGCAGCTTGGCGGACAGTGACTATGGCTACACCTTC. Together with reference TRBV5-1 and TRBJ1-2, the CDR3 gives the full variable domain: KAGVTQTPRYLIKTRGQQVTLSCSPISGHRSVSWYQQTPGQGLQFLFEYFSETQRNKGNFPGRFSGRQFSNSRSEMNVSTLELGDSALYLCASSLADSDYGYTFGSGTRLTVV.

This clone was seen a handful of times. The J gene is TRBJ1-2, the V gene TRBV5-6, with D hard to call. CDR3 size: 14 residues. V lost 4 bases and J lost 3, with 13 bases in between. Germline V gives CDR1 SGHDT, CDR2 YYEEEE. DNA of the CDR3: TGTGCCAGCAGCGACTGGCCTGGGGACTATGGCTACACCTTC. Its protein is CASSDWPGDYGYTF.

The chain carries TRBV5-1 and TRBJ2-1; 12 bases are shared with TRBD1. Germline trimming cut 5 bases from V and 3 bases from J; bases unmatched to any gene: 9. Germline CDR1 is SGHRS and CDR2 is YFSETQ. CDR3 size: 17 residues. The CDR3 DNA is TGCGCCAGCAGAAGGGACAGGGGGCGGGACCTCTACAATGAGCAGTTCTTC. Translated, it gives CASRRDRGRDLYNEQFF.